The 10 T cell receptor beta chains below were found in one sample sequenced in a study of control samples from healthy donors and cancer patients. The method was immunoSEQ multiplex PCR; TCRdb's version includes in-frame clones alone and lacks a portion of them. The sample comprises around 200,000 clones, about 93% of which are singletons, and over 1.1% rests with the top ten. Sequencing was carried out using blood. The receptors were sampled from a man aged 18 to 35 in good health.

The chain is built from TRBV6-4 and TRBJ1-1; D unclear. V lost 2 bases and J lost 1, with 5 bases in between. In germline, CDR1 is MRHNA, CDR2 SNTAGT. CDR3 length: 13 residues. The CDR3 here is CASSDGRNTEAFF. CDR3 bases: TGTGCCAGCAGTGACGGGAGGAACACTGAAGCTTTCTTT.

This chain links TRBV30 with TRBJ1-2; tentatively, D is TRBD1 (5 bases). The germline V gene has CDR1 GTSNPN and CDR2 SVGIG (reference sequence). The CDR3 totals 16 residues. V shed 3 bases and J shed 1 base, with 18 bases lying between them. CDR3 sequence: CAWSPDRGRDNYGYTF. DNA for the CDR3: TGTGCCTGGAGCCCCGATCGGGGACGAGATAACTATGGCTACACCTTC.

CDR3 sequence reads: CASSASPGPGSEAFF. Written as DNA, the CDR3 is TGTGCCAGCAGCGCCAGTCCGGGGCCGGGTTCTGAAGCTTTCTTT. The chain employs TRBV9 and TRBJ1-1, with D possibly matching TRBD1 (5 bases). Looked up from germline, CDR1 is SGDLS and CDR2 is YYNGEE. There are 15 residues in the CDR3. V lost 3 bases to trimming and J lost 6 bases, with 18 bases between them.

The V call is TRBV28, the J call TRBJ1-2, with no clear D. Germline CDR1 MDHEN, CDR2 SYDVKM. This CDR3 has 13 amino acids. The germline V and J ends were trimmed by 8 bases and 4 bases, with 14 bases remaining between them. The CDR3 sequence: CASAAFTLYGYTF. The CDR3 bases are TGTGCCAGCGCGGCATTCACCCTCTATGGCTACACCTTC.

The rearrangement uses TRBV30 and TRBJ2-7, with a tentative D call TRBD2 (6 bases). The germline V and J ends were trimmed by 5 bases and 5 bases, with 25 bases remaining between them. The germline CDR1 and CDR2 sequences are GTSNPN and SVGIG (reference sequence). The CDR3 covers 16 residues. The CDR3 DNA reads as TGTGCCTGGGGGAGGCCGACAACAGGTATCGACCACGAGCAGTACTTC. Its translation is CAWGRPTTGIDHEQYF.

The J gene is TRBJ2-3, the V gene TRBV4-1; no clear D. Trimming took 4 bases from V and 3 from J, leaving 5 bases between them. The CDR3 runs to 12 residues. CDR1 and CDR2 (germline): MGHRA, YSYEKL. CDR3 loop: CASSRRTDTQYF. The CDR3 DNA sequence: TGCGCCAGCAGCCGAAGGACAGATACGCAGTATTTT.

This clone was seen more than once but under ten times. The rearrangement links TRBV9 to TRBJ1-2; no clear D. The CDR3 consists of 16 residues. V gave up 4 bases and J gave up 4 bases, with 20 bases separating them. The germline V gene has CDR1 SGDLS and CDR2 YYNGEE. For the CDR3, the DNA is TGTGCCAGCAGCCCCGAGAGGATCACAGTGAGCTATGGCTACACCTTC. Residues: CASSPERITVSYGYTF.

The chain employs TRBV3-1 (or the pseudogene TRBV3-2) and TRBJ1-6, with D uncertain. Germline V gene lookup returns CDR1 LGHDT and CDR2 YNNKEL (reference sequence). The V and J ends lost 5 bases and 0 bases respectively, with 11 bases between them. CDR3 size: 16 residues. CDR3 residues: CASSVRFTSYNSPLHF. CDR3 nucleotide sequence: TGTGCCAGCAGCGTTAGATTCACCTCCTATAATTCACCCCTCCACTTT.

CDR3 in DNA: TGTGCCAGCAGCTTAGATCAACAAGAGACCCAGTACTTC. This sequence encodes CASSLDQQETQYF. The chain couples TRBV7-3 to TRBJ2-5; D remains ambiguous. V was trimmed by 2 bases and J by 2 bases, leaving 6 bases between them. This CDR3 spans 13 amino acids. CDR1 is SGHTA and CDR2 is FQGTGA in the germline V gene.

The chain carries TRBV10-1 and TRBJ1-2; D ambiguous. Germline V lookup: CDR1 WNHNN, CDR2 SYGVQD (reference sequence). V lost 2 bases to trimming and J lost 7 bases, with 11 bases between them. CDR3 length: 13 amino acids. CDR3 in amino acids: CASSERREAGYTF. CDR3 nucleotide sequence: TGCGCCAGCAGTGAGAGGAGGGAGGCTGGCTACACCTTC.